These 23 T cell receptor beta chains came from one sample sequenced in a study of shared clonotypes between healthy human individuals. Here immunoSEQ multiplex PCR was the method, and the copy in TCRdb shows in-frame clones only, minus some. The data show some 2.1 million clones, with about 95% seen just once and more than 0.1% held by the top ten. Sequenced sample: naive CD4+ T cells sorted from blood. Specified subset: CD45RA+ positively selected. These receptors were obtained from a man between 18 and 35 years old in good health.

V usage is TRBV6-5 and J usage is TRBJ2-3, with 9 bases aligning to TRBD1. The V gene's germline CDR1 is MNHEY and CDR2 SVGAGI. The junction had 6 bases not matched to a gene; V was cut back by 5 bases and J by 3 bases. CDR3 length equals 15 residues. DNA of the CDR3: TGTGCCAGCAGTCGTACAGGGGGCAAAACAGATACGCAGTATTTT. This gives the protein CASSRTGGKTDTQYF.

CDR3: CASSQVTSGGIYNEQFF. For the CDR3, the DNA is TGTGCCAGCAGCCAAGTCACTAGCGGGGGGATATACAATGAGCAGTTCTTC. The rearrangement uses TRBV4-2 and TRBJ2-1; 12 bases are shared with TRBD2. V dropped 1 base and J dropped 4; count of bases not matched to a gene: 5. From germline, CDR1 is LGHNA and CDR2 YNFKEQ. This CDR3 is built from 17 residues.

The chain has TRBV5-1 and TRBJ1-2; tentatively, D is TRBD1 (5 bases). The CDR3 extends over 14 amino acids. Germline V gene data show CDR1 as SGHRS and CDR2 as YFSETQ. V was pared by 1 base and J by 4 bases, with 11 bases between. The CDR3 spells CASSLTLDTYGYTF. CDR3 coding DNA: TGCGCCAGCAGCTTGACTCTGGACACCTATGGCTACACCTTC.

The chain carries TRBV9 and TRBJ2-1, with 13 bases matching TRBD2. Germline V gene sequence: CDR1 SGDLS, CDR2 YYNGEE. The CDR3 contains 16 residues. V lost 0 bases, J lost 7 bases, and 4 bases stayed unmatched. The CDR3 bases are TGTGCCAGCAGCGTAGGTGGGACTAGCGGGATTAATGAGCAGTTCTTC. Translated: CASSVGGTSGINEQFF.

CDR3 in amino acids: CASSTGTANTEAFF. The DNA of the CDR3 is TGTGCCAGCAGTACAGGGACAGCGAACACTGAAGCTTTCTTT. The rearrangement uses TRBV6-5 and TRBJ1-1; 7 nucleotides match TRBD1. Looked up from germline, CDR1 is MNHEY and CDR2 is SVGAGI. Unmatched junction bases numbered 4, after V lost 5 bases and J lost 1 base. The CDR3 covers 14 residues.

The chain has TRBV25-1 and TRBJ1-4, with D unresolved. CDR1 and CDR2 from the germline V gene are MGHDK and SYGVNS. The V end was cut by 6 bases, the J end by 5 bases, with 13 bases between. This CDR3 contains 14 residues. The DNA of the CDR3 is TGTGCCAGCAGAACGACGTCAGGAAATGAAAAACTGTTTTTT. It specifies CASRTTSGNEKLFF.

The chain has TRBV4-1 and TRBJ2-1; 7 bases fit TRBD1. Trimming removed 6 bases from V and 0 bases from J; junction bases left unmatched: 5. CDR3 length: 15 amino acids. CDR1 and CDR2 (germline): MGHRA, YSYEKL. CDR3 loop: CASRPGQISYNEQFF. CDR3 bases: TGCGCCAGCAGACCGGGACAGATCTCCTACAATGAGCAGTTCTTC.

Concerning this clone: Different DNA sequences within this sample yield the same CDR3. This chain connects TRBV4-3 to TRBJ2-7; 9 nucleotides align to TRBD1. The V segment lost 3 bases and the J segment 4 bases; nucleotides outside the gene matches: 1. Germline assignment: CDR1 LGHNA and CDR2 YSLEER. This CDR3 has 13 residues. The CDR3 sequence is CASSQDRGYEQYF. In DNA, the CDR3 is TGCGCCAGCAGCCAGGACAGGGGATACGAGCAGTACTTC.

V and J are TRBV18 and TRBJ2-7; TRBD1 aligns across 7 bases. V was pared by 6 bases and J by 3 bases, with 5 bases of the junction left unmatched. Germline V gene lookup returns CDR1 KGHSH and CDR2 LQKENI. There are 13 residues in the CDR3. The CDR3 is CASSQRDSYEQYF. Written as DNA, the CDR3 is TGTGCCAGCTCCCAGAGGGACAGCTACGAGCAGTACTTC.

The rearrangement joins TRBV19 to TRBJ2-7, with TRBD1 identical over 9 bases. The CDR3 consists of 14 residues. From germline, CDR1 is LNHDA and CDR2 SQIVND (reference sequence). The V and J ends lost 11 bases and 4 bases, in that order; junction bases with no gene match: 12. Written as DNA, the CDR3 is TGTGCCTCCCGTGTGGGGACAGGGCAGTACGAGCAGTACTTC. Translation gives CASRVGTGQYEQYF.

The J gene is TRBJ1-5, the V gene TRBV7-2, with D uncertain. The CDR3 length is 15 residues. The V and J ends lost 4 bases and 11 bases respectively, with 21 bases between them. CDR1 and CDR2 (germline): SGHTA, FQGNSA. Here the CDR3 reads CASSSLRGREVSQHF. Written as DNA, the CDR3 is TGTGCCAGCAGCTCGTTACGAGGGCGGGAGGTGTCCCAGCATTTT.

The J gene is TRBJ1-3, the V gene TRBV6-5, with TRBD1 matching over 7 bases. Losses at the gene ends were 2 bases for V and 1 base for J; bases not matched to a gene: 2. This CDR3 contains 15 residues. Germline CDR1 and CDR2: MNHEY and SVGAGI. Here the CDR3 DNA reads TGTGCCAGCAGTTACCAGGGGGTATCTGGAAACACCATATATTTT. Encoded protein: CASSYQGVSGNTIYF.

The V call is TRBV2, the J call TRBJ1-2, with D maybe TRBD1 (6 bases). The germline V and J ends were trimmed by 2 bases and 3 bases, with 10 bases remaining between them. CDR3 length equals 14 residues. Germline V CDR1 and CDR2: SNHLY, FYNNEI. CDR3 in amino acids: CASSEQGWDYGYTF. The CDR3 nucleotides read TGTGCCAGCAGTGAACAGGGGTGGGACTATGGCTACACCTTC.

This clone was seen only once. CDR3 sequence (DNA): TGTGCCAGCAGCCCACCGGGACAGCCGCGCTATGGCTACACCTTC. This encodes CASSPPGQPRYGYTF. The chain recombines TRBV6-5 with TRBJ1-2; TRBD1 agrees at 7 bases. The CDR3 runs 15 residues. The germline V gene encodes CDR1 MNHEY and CDR2 SVGAGI. V gave up 6 bases and J gave up 4 bases; unmatched junction bases: 11.

About this clone: This sample also contains other DNA sequences that code for the same CDR3. This chain uses TRBV30 with TRBJ2-5, with D hard to call. The CDR3 spans 11 residues. Trimming pared 3 bases from V and 2 bases from J, leaving 4 bases between. Germline CDR1 and CDR2: GTSNPN and SVGIG (reference sequence). CDR3 in amino acids: CAWSTQETQYF. The DNA of the CDR3 is TGTGCCTGGAGCACGCAAGAGACCCAGTACTTC.

The gene calls are TRBV11-2 and TRBJ2-5; 8 bases fit TRBD2. Looked up from germline, CDR1 is SGHAT and CDR2 is FQNNGV. The CDR3 has 16 residues. V shed 0 bases, J shed 5 bases, and the junction held 8 bases outside the gene matches. The CDR3, as DNA: TGTGCCAGCAGCTTAGATCGTGGGACTAGTTTGGAGACCCAGTACTTC. Translating gives CASSLDRGTSLETQYF.

This chain uses TRBV7-9 with TRBJ2-4; TRBD2 might be the D (6 bases). The germline V gene encodes CDR1 SEHNR and CDR2 FQNEAQ (reference sequence). The V and J ends lost 5 bases and 0 bases respectively, with 14 bases between them. The CDR3 runs 16 residues. CDR3 in amino acids: CASSPPGSGAKNIQYF. CDR3 DNA: TGTGCCAGCAGCCCTCCCGGGAGTGGAGCCAAAAACATTCAGTACTTC.

About this clone: Different DNA sequences within this sample yield the same CDR3. This sequence joins TRBV6-1 and TRBJ2-5; TRBD2 matches 7 bases. Trimming cost V 4 bases and J 1 base; bases outside gene matches: 3. Germline assignment: CDR1 MNHNS and CDR2 SASEGT. This CDR3 spans 14 amino acids. The CDR3 loop is CASSGGGGQETQYF. DNA for the CDR3: TGTGCCAGCAGTGGGGGCGGGGGCCAAGAGACCCAGTACTTC.

To note about this clone: Other DNA sequences from this sample encode an identical CDR3 as well. The genes are TRBV30 and TRBJ2-2; D uncertain. The germline V gene encodes CDR1 GTSNPN and CDR2 SVGIG (reference sequence). Trimming took off 0 bases at V and 6 bases at J, with 5 bases between the two ends. The CDR3 has 12 amino acids. CDR3 bases: TGTGCCTGGAGTGTTGGGGCCGGGGAGCTGTTTTTT. This codes for CAWSVGAGELFF.

With respect to this clone: Other nucleotide sequences from this sample produce the same CDR3. The genes are TRBV6-6 and TRBJ1-5, with 10 bases matching TRBD1. The CDR3 runs 16 residues. Germline V CDR1 and CDR2: MNHNY, SVGAGI (reference sequence). The ends lost 0 bases at V and 3 bases at J; junction bases unmatched: 2. The CDR3 spells CASSYSDRGNNQPQHF. As DNA, the CDR3 is TGTGCCAGCAGTTACTCGGACAGGGGGAACAATCAGCCCCAGCATTTT.

The chain combines TRBV21-1 with TRBJ2-7; the table gives TRBD2 as D, unverified against the DNA. TRBV21-1 is a pseudogene. The CDR3 sequence is 15 residues long. This CDR3 is CASNLRTSGYYEQYF. The CDR3 DNA reads as TGTGCCAGCAACCTGAGGACTAGCGGATACTACGAGCAGTACTTC.

The rearrangement uses TRBV6-6 and TRBJ2-7; a weak D match, TRBD2 (5 bases). The length of the CDR3 is 10 residues. Looked up from germline, CDR1 is MNHNY and CDR2 is SVGAGI (reference sequence). V lost 5 bases and J lost 13, with 12 bases in between. The CDR3: CASSSWELYF. CDR3 sequence (DNA): TGTGCCAGCAGTAGTTGGGAGCTATACTTC.

This chain joins TRBV7-9 and TRBJ2-3; the D gene is possibly TRBD2 (6 bases). This CDR3 region has 15 residues. Trimming shortened V by 5 bases and J by 0 bases, and 12 bases separated the two germline ends. Germline CDR1 SEHNR, CDR2 FQNEAQ (reference sequence). CDR3 region: CASSPGLLSTDTQYF. For the CDR3, the DNA is TGTGCCAGCAGCCCGGGACTTCTAAGCACAGATACGCAGTATTTT.